The 18 T cell receptor beta chains in this list originate from one sample, sequenced in a study of tumor-infiltrating lymphocytes in primary liver carcinoma. Co-extraction of RNA and DNA was performed on roughly 17-32 mg of unsorted bulk tissue. TCR beta cDNA was prepared out of roughly 0.5 ug total RNA by means of a constant-region primer. Library construction for TCR beta comprised three nested multiplex PCR rounds performed with slightly modified ARM-PCR. Forward primers for TRBV1-TRBV30 and a C-beta reverse primer served the first two PCR rounds, at about 10 cycles each. One entry per CDR3 protein results from TCRdb running MiXCR on the multiplex PCR reads. The repertoire holds about 84,000 distinct CDR3 sequences, with 60% to 75% as singletons. The material sequenced was liver tumor tissue from sampling region 1. Subset: tumor region T1, superior pole. These TCRs come from a man aged 35 to 55 with primary liver carcinoma and hepatitis B virus infection.

As concerns this clonotype: Being one base from a much bigger clone, this may be a read error. V usage is TRBV20-1 and J usage is TRBJ2-3; 8 nucleotides line up with TRBD1. Germline V CDR1 and CDR2: DFQATT, SNEGSKA (reference sequence). This CDR3 comprises 14 residues. CDR3 sequence: CSASSAGGTDMQYF. As DNA, the CDR3 is TGCAGTGCTAGCTCGGCAGGGGGCACAGATATGCAGTATTTT.

V and J are TRBV6-1 and TRBJ2-1; a weak D match, TRBD1 (6 bases). CDR1 is MNHNS, CDR2 SASEGT, per germline. CDR3 length: 15 amino acids. The V gene lost 8 bases and the J gene lost 6 bases, with 20 bases spanning the gap. This chain's CDR3 is CASGAHRAPSNEQFF. CDR3 in DNA: TGTGCCAGCGGTGCTCACAGGGCCCCTTCCAATGAGCAGTTCTTC.

Ten or more counts support this clonotype. This chain links TRBV5-1 with TRBJ1-3; 9 bases match TRBD1. The CDR3 sequence is 17 residues long. Per germline, CDR1 SGHRS and CDR2 YFSETQ. V lost 4 bases to trimming and J lost 0 bases; unmatched junction nucleotides: 8. The CDR3 is CASSPTGTGSSGNTIYF. The CDR3 DNA sequence: TGCGCCAGCAGCCCAACCGGGACAGGGAGCTCTGGAAACACCATATATTTT.

In its sample, this clonotype was seen once. At one end the junction does not follow the germline gene, possibly because of a read error. The rearrangement uses TRBV11-2 and TRBJ1-1; no clear D. The CDR3 extends over 14 amino acids. The V gene's germline CDR1 is SGHAT and CDR2 FQNNGV. The CDR3 protein is CANSTVGSVTEAFF. The CDR3, as DNA: TGTGCCAACAGCACAGTCGGTTCTGTAACTGAAGCTTTCTTT.

Remarks on this clonotype: This may be a read error, as it is one base from a much larger clone. This rearrangement joins TRBV5-4 to TRBJ2-7, with D uncertain. The CDR3 sequence is 14 residues long. Trimming removed 4 bases at V and 10 bases at J, with 21 bases between. CDR1 is SGHNT and CDR2 is YYREEE in the germline V gene (reference sequence). The CDR3 sequence is CASSVWEGHVDQYF. The CDR3 DNA follows: TGTGCCAGCAGCGTATGGGAAGGGCATGTCGACCAGTACTTC.

This clonotype was detected only once. The chain combines TRBV12-3 or TRBV12-4 with TRBJ2-1; 7 nucleotides agree with TRBD2. V lost 7 bases to trimming and J lost 3 bases; unmatched junction nucleotides: 12. The CDR3 covers 16 residues. The CDR3 nucleotides are TGTGCCAGCACCTTGCAAAGCGGGAACTTCTACAATGAGCAGTTCTTC. Its translation is CASTLQSGNFYNEQFF.

This clonotype was picked up a small number of times. V gene TRBV24-1 combines with J gene TRBJ2-1; D is possibly TRBD1 (6 bases). Trimming stripped 4 bases from V and 9 bases from J, with 15 bases between. Germline assignment: CDR1 KGHDR and CDR2 SFDVKD. The length of the CDR3 is 14 residues. Here the CDR3 reads CATSEVVGGREQFF. DNA for the CDR3: TGTGCCACCAGTGAGGTGGTAGGGGGACGTGAGCAGTTCTTC.

To note about this clonotype: This may come from a read error, since a much larger clone is one base off. V usage is TRBV30 and J usage is TRBJ2-3; the D gene could be TRBD1 or TRBD2 (5 bases each). CDR1 and CDR2 from the germline V gene are GTSNPN and SVGIG (reference sequence). The germline V and J ends were trimmed by 4 bases and 4 bases, with 30 bases remaining between them. CDR3 length: 19 residues. In DNA form, the CDR3 reads TGTGCCTGGACCGGGGACCCAGTGAACGATCTCTTATGGGCAGATACGCAGTATTTT. As protein: CAWTGDPVNDLLWADTQYF. Full variable domain (outside the CDR3, taken from reference TRBV30 and TRBJ2-3): SQTIHQWPATLVQPVGSPLSLECTVEGTSNPNLYWYRQAAGRGLQLLFYSVGIGQISSEVPQNLSASRPQDRQFILSSKKLLLSDSGFYLCAWTGDPVNDLLWADTQYFGPGTRLTVL.

This clonotype appeared a few times. Compared with germline, one end of the junction differs, possibly owing to a read error. The chain recombines TRBV11-2 with TRBJ2-7; the D is unclear. CDR1 and CDR2 (germline): SGHAT, FQNNGV. The CDR3 covers 13 residues. CDR3 protein: CASNLSELASLYF. CDR3 DNA: TGTGCCAGCAACTTAAGTGAGCTGGCGTCGCTGTACTTC.

As concerns this clonotype: Because the CDR3 is missing its conserved closing phenylalanine or tryptophan, this is likely a read error. It is unclear where the CDR3 begins or ends on the DNA, so no DNA is shown, and the CDR3 is as TCRdb lists it. The chain has TRBV11-2 and TRBJ2-7. Germline V gene lookup returns CDR1 SGHAT and CDR2 FQNNGV. The CDR3 length equals 14 residues, ends included. CDR3 sequence reads: CASSLTNGAYEQIL.

The genes are TRBV6-1 and TRBJ2-3; 10 bases map to TRBD2. Germline assignment: CDR1 MNHNS and CDR2 SASEGT. This CDR3 is built from 15 residues. Trimming took 7 bases from V and 6 from J; bases not matched to a gene: 10. Here the CDR3 reads CASKYLAGAADTQYF. DNA of the CDR3: TGTGCCAGCAAATATCTAGCGGGAGCGGCGGATACGCAGTATTTT.

Notes on this clonotype: One junction end disagrees with the germline gene, perhaps due to a read error. The chain uses TRBV11-2 and TRBJ2-5; perhaps TRBD1 as D (6 bases). Germline CDR1 is SGHAT and CDR2 is FQNNGV. The CDR3 loop spans 15 amino acids. The CDR3 DNA is TGTGCCAGTAGCTTCCTCGGACAGAGGAGAGAGACACAGTACTTC. Its protein is CASSFLGQRRETQYF.

This clonotype is categorized as medium-sized. The chain employs TRBV11-2 and TRBJ2-1, with 14 bases aligning to TRBD2. This CDR3 comprises 17 residues. Germline values: CDR1 SGHAT, CDR2 FQNNGV. Germline trimming cut 5 bases from V and 0 bases from J; bases unmatched to any gene: 3. CDR3 bases: TGTGCCAGCAGCAGAGGGACTAGCGGGAGCTCCTACAATGAGCAGTTCTTC. This gives the protein CASSRGTSGSSYNEQFF.

This clonotype was detected a few times. The chain uses TRBV28 and TRBJ2-4, with TRBD2 matching 8 bases. Germline V CDR1 and CDR2: MDHEN, SYDVKM. CDR3 length: 17 residues. With 5 bases clipped from V and 0 bases from J, the junction kept 9 bases outside the gene matches. DNA for the CDR3: TGTGCCAGCAGTCCGGGGGGGGCAGTACGAGCCAAAAACATTCAGTACTTC. Its translation: CASSPGGAVRAKNIQYF.

Turning to this clonotype: Since the CDR3 does not end with the conserved phenylalanine or tryptophan, this likely comes from a read error. The rearrangement uses TRBV6-2 or TRBV6-3 and TRBJ2-7, with 10 bases fitting TRBD1. The CDR3 spans 15 residues. Germline CDR1 MNHEY, CDR2 SVGEGT. The DNA of the CDR3 is TGTACCAGCAGTTACTCAAGGACAGGGGGCTACGAGCAGTACTTG. It codes for CTSSYSRTGGYEQYL.

Details on this clonotype: The conserved phenylalanine or tryptophan is not found at the CDR3 terminus, so this likely reflects a read error. The genes are TRBV12-3 or TRBV12-4 and TRBJ2-7; either TRBD1 or TRBD2 may supply D (6 bases each). V was shortened by 5 bases and J by 3 bases, with 14 bases between the two germline ends. CDR3 length: 14 amino acids. The CDR3 loop reads CASSGGTRSYEQYS. CDR3 DNA sequence: TGTGCCAGCAGTGGAGGGACACGGAGCTACGAGCAGTACTCC.

Notes on this clonotype: This may arise from a read error, as a much more abundant clone is one base away. The gene calls are TRBV28 and TRBJ2-2; D tentatively fits TRBD1 or TRBD2 (5 bases each). The CDR3 totals 13 residues. Per germline, CDR1 MDHEN and CDR2 SYDVKM. CDR3: CASSERGTEELFF. CDR3 DNA: TGTGCCAGCAGTGAACGGGGCACCGAGGAGCTGTTTTTT.

A remark on this clonotype: The CDR3 does not end in the conserved phenylalanine or tryptophan, so this is likely a read error. The DNA is left out, because the CDR3 cannot be placed on it with certainty; the CDR3 is given as TCRdb lists it. The chain recombines TRBV6-5 with TRBJ2-5; the D call in the table, TRBD1, was not verified against the DNA. The germline gives CDR1 MNHEY, CDR2 SVGAGI. The CDR3 adds up to 14 amino acids, both ends counted. CDR3 amino acids: CASSQTGTEETRCL.